The source of this T cell receptor (beta chain) is a study of OX40 agonist ivuxolimab in advanced cancers. For the wider study: Ivuxolimab was an agonistic, fully human IgG2 monoclonal antibody directed against OX40 (CD134), a costimulatory receptor. The monotherapy dose-escalation portion (N ≈ 56 patients) of the phase I ivuxolimab trial is reported in the paper. Peripheral TCRbeta sequencing was intended to test whether TCR sequence diversity was altered and clonal T-cell expansion was caused by ivuxolimab. Among the roughly 50 dose-escalation patients, around 20 had hepatocellular carcinoma, roughly 15 melanoma, 9 renal cell carcinoma and 9 head and neck cancer. Prior anti-PD-1, anti-PD-L1 or anti-CTLA-4 therapy was permitted, and checkpoint inhibitors had been received by around 39% of dose-escalation patients. In the dose-escalation cohort, around four fifths of patients were male, and the mean age was around 60 years with a range of roughly 23 to 79. Partial responses were achieved by three dose-escalation patients, of whom one had hepatocellular carcinoma and two had cutaneous melanoma. Intravenous ivuxolimab was administered to patients every 2 weeks at six dose levels: 0.01, 0.1, 0.3, 1.5, 3 and 10 mg/kg.

The research as a whole found: Low levels of normalized T-cell clonal expansion were also seen in some patients who did not respond. The antigen specificity of the clonally expanded peripheral T cells was not determined. Partial responders in the 0.1-3.0 mg/kg groups had among the lowest normalized peripheral clonal expansion, especially among CD8+ T cells. After ivuxolimab, CD8+ T cells had more expanded clones than CD4+ T cells on average. Clonal expansion of both CD4+ and CD8+ blood T cells was observed from baseline to week 6 at doses 0.1 to 3.0 mg/kg.

As to this clone: Its antigen is still unknown. No much larger clone exists at a distance of one base, and base qualities are not known.

To sequence the TCRbeta CDR3 region, genomic DNA was isolated from the sorted cells. The immunoSEQ Assay was used to sequence the TCRbeta CDR3 regions. In its TCRdb copy, this immuneACCESS table keeps in-frame sequences only and misses some clones. Where compared with another copy, unresolved V genes explain less than half of these, and the others have no known cause. This sample comprises some 87,000 clones, nearly 90% of them detected only once. In total, the top ten clones hold 0.72% of the sample. V is cut by 7 bases and J by 3 bases, and the space between the germline ends is 22 bases. The CDR3 has 16 amino acids, counting the end cysteine and phenylalanine. The read is trimmed to its CDR3 DNA, 48 bases read in frame from base 1. The germline V gene encodes CDR1 SGHNT and CDR2 YYREEE (reference sequence). The trial excluded patients who had a history of autoimmune disease or who were on systemic immunosuppression. Peripheral blood for TCR sequencing was drawn from every dose cohort at baseline, at cycle 4 day 1 and at cycle 7 day 1. Samples were obtained from an open-label, multicenter, first-in-human phase I dose-escalation trial of ivuxolimab. The trial enrolled adults with locally advanced or metastatic head and neck squamous cell, hepatocellular, melanoma or renal cell carcinoma. Before TCR sequencing, CD4+ and CD8+ T cells were separately sorted from peripheral blood.

This TCR came from an adult with an advanced solid tumor such as melanoma, head and neck, liver or kidney cancer. Sequencing was performed on CD4+ or CD8+ T cells sorted from blood, taken in a trial of the OX40 agonist ivuxolimab. The chain is assembled from TRBV5-4 and TRBJ1-1; TRBD1 might be the D gene, on 6 matching bases. The CDR3 protein sequence reads: CASAGRGAPRDTEAFF. The DNA reads as follows: TGTGCCAGCGCCGGCAGGGGAGCCCCCCGCGACACTGAAGCTTTCTTT.